The 2 T cell receptor beta chains given below trace back to one sample, sequenced in a study of identical twins. TCRdb reanalysed the 5' RACE reads using MiXCR and keeps one entry per CDR3 protein. The data show approximately 210,000 distinct CDR3 sequences, under 8.5% seen once. These data were also filed under a second study, of T cells expressing NK-cell markers.

Input material: CD8+ T cells sorted from blood. Receptors originate from a woman between 18 and 29 years old in good health.

This clonotype came up a few times. The V gene is TRBV18, the J gene TRBJ1-1; D gene ambiguous. Germline lookup yields CDR1 KGHSH and CDR2 LQKENI. The germline V and J ends were trimmed by 8 bases and 1 base, with 11 bases remaining between them. The CDR3 covers 13 residues. CDR3 sequence: CASLPTGNTEAFF. Here the CDR3 DNA reads TGTGCCAGCCTCCCTACGGGGAACACTGAAGCTTTCTTT. Together with reference TRBV18 and TRBJ1-1, the CDR3 gives the full variable domain: NAGVMQNPRHLVRRRGQEARLRCSPMKGHSHVYWYRQLPEEGLKFMVYLQKENIIDESGMPKERFSAEFPKEGPSILRIQQVVRGDSAAYFCASLPTGNTEAFFGQGTRLTVV.

The chain has TRBV7-9 and TRBJ1-2; D is ambiguous. Deletions cut 3 bases from V and 6 bases from J, with 11 bases between. Germline V CDR1 and CDR2: SEHNR, FQNEAQ (reference sequence). CDR3 length: 13 amino acids. The CDR3 loop reads CASSFTGPHGYTF. The CDR3 DNA reads TGTGCCAGCAGCTTTACCGGGCCCCATGGCTACACCTTC.